The present entry profiles one TCR beta chain with its context. Under the authors' procedure: Estimated nucleated cell counts came from reference gene primer amplification. The protocol was immunoSEQ multiplex PCR, while the TCRdb copy is restricted to in-frame clones and leaves out a portion. That table supplies the V and J calls and clone size; D and trimming were determined from the DNA. The sample holds about 260,000 clones, roughly 90% seen once. Germline V gene lookup returns CDR1 SGHDT and CDR2 YYEEEE. The CDR3 runs to 14 residues. Trimming cost V 2 bases and J 8 bases, with 13 bases left between them. This sample stems from a study of blood T cell repertoires in COVID-19.

The gene calls are TRBV5-6 and TRBJ1-4; D might be TRBD1 (5 bases). The sequence derives from a young man with active or convalescent COVID-19. Specimen: peripheral blood. The CDR3: CASSFGLGEEKLFF. Here the CDR3 DNA reads TGTGCCAGCAGCTTCGGGTTAGGGGAAGAAAAACTGTTTTTT.